One and the same sample provided the 27 T cell receptor beta chains below, sequenced in a study of T cell responses to AZD1222 COVID-19 vaccine. This table comes from immunoSEQ multiplex PCR, and its TCRdb copy is limited to in-frame clones, with some not included. The table lists tens of thousands of clones, about 85% of them singletons. Source: peripheral blood, taken on day 0 of AZD1222 vaccination. The receptors were gathered from an adult in good health.

V gene TRBV7-8 combines with J gene TRBJ1-1; D is unresolved. Germline CDR1 reads SGHVS; CDR2 reads FQNEAQ. V was cut by 5 bases and J by 0 bases, with 19 bases left in between. The CDR3 extends over 17 amino acids. The CDR3 nucleotides are TGTGCCAGCAGCCCCGAGGCGCCTAAACCCGTGAACACTGAAGCTTTCTTT. Translating it yields CASSPEAPKPVNTEAFF. The variable domain in full, with the rest retrieved from reference TRBV7-8 and TRBJ1-1, is GAGVSQSPRYKVAKRGQDVALRCDPISGHVSLFWYQQALGQGPEFLTYFQNEAQLDKSGLPSDRFFAERPEGSVSTLKIQRTQQEDSAVYLCASSPEAPKPVNTEAFFGQGTRLTVV.

The chain employs TRBV18 and TRBJ1-6; D uncertain. Germline V gene sequence: CDR1 KGHSH, CDR2 LQKENI. The CDR3 runs to 16 residues. V was shortened by 6 bases and J by 7 bases, with 19 bases between the two germline ends. This CDR3 is CASSSPVGSRNSPLHF. The CDR3 nucleotides read TGTGCCAGCTCGTCCCCAGTGGGGTCGAGGAATTCACCCCTCCACTTT.

The chain links TRBV28 to TRBJ2-7; the D call may be TRBD1 or TRBD2 (6 bases each). This CDR3 comprises 14 residues. Germline V gene sequence: CDR1 MDHEN, CDR2 SYDVKM. Trimming shortened V by 7 bases and J by 4 bases, and 17 bases separated the two germline ends. Here the CDR3 reads CASTPGGRGYEQYF. The CDR3 DNA sequence: TGTGCCAGCACGCCCGGGGGCAGAGGATACGAGCAGTACTTC.

This clone came up a few times. This rearrangement joins TRBV2 to TRBJ1-2; TRBD1 matches at 8 bases. The CDR3 has 15 residues. Losses at the gene ends were 8 bases for V and 2 bases for J; bases not matched to a gene: 10. Per germline, CDR1 SNHLY and CDR2 FYNNEI. CDR3 protein: CASAEGQAANYGYTF. CDR3 nucleotides: TGTGCCAGCGCGGAGGGACAGGCAGCCAACTATGGCTACACCTTC.

The rearrangement joins TRBV19 to TRBJ2-7; 7 bases map to TRBD2. From germline, CDR1 is LNHDA and CDR2 SQIVND (reference sequence). J was trimmed by 0 bases and V by 9 bases; bases with no gene match: 5. CDR3 length: 13 residues. The CDR3 reads CASRGEGSYEQYF. As DNA, the CDR3 is TGTGCCAGCCGGGGGGAAGGCTCCTACGAGCAGTACTTC.

The chain joins TRBV12-3 or TRBV12-4 to TRBJ2-5, with D unclear. V was trimmed by 1 base and J by 4 bases, leaving 7 bases between them. The CDR3 consists of 13 residues. The DNA for the CDR3 is TGTGCCAGCAGTTTAGGTCCGATAGAGACCCAGTACTTC. Protein product: CASSLGPIETQYF.

The V gene is TRBV5-1, the J gene TRBJ1-2; D is unresolved. The CDR3 length is 13 residues. Per germline, CDR1 SGHRS and CDR2 YFSETQ. Trimming cost V 0 bases and J 2 bases, with 5 bases left between them. CDR3 coding DNA: TGCGCCAGCAGCTTGGCCGCGAACTATGGCTACACCTTC. Amino acids: CASSLAANYGYTF.

The gene calls are TRBV7-9 and TRBJ1-1; the D is unclear. Per germline, CDR1 SEHNR and CDR2 FQNEAQ (reference sequence). The CDR3 length is 12 residues. Trimming pared 5 bases from V and 2 bases from J, leaving 6 bases between. The CDR3 loop reads CASSPSNTEAFF. The DNA of the CDR3 is TGTGCCAGCAGCCCATCAAACACTGAAGCTTTCTTT.

V usage is TRBV19 and J usage is TRBJ1-5, with 8 bases lining up with TRBD1. CDR3 size: 12 residues. Germline lookup yields CDR1 LNHDA and CDR2 SQIVND (reference sequence). The trim removed 10 bases at V and 5 bases at J, leaving 4 bases unmatched. The CDR3 region has the DNA TGTGCCACCGACAGGGGCTATCAGCCCCAGCATTTT. This gives the protein CATDRGYQPQHF.

This chain connects TRBV7-9 to TRBJ1-2; D gene ambiguous. Germline CDR1 SEHNR, CDR2 FQNEAQ (reference sequence). There are 12 residues in the CDR3. V lost 5 bases to trimming and J lost 8 bases, with 12 bases between them. CDR3 sequence (DNA): TGTGCCAGCAGCCCCCTTGGGGTCGGCTACACCTTC. Its protein is CASSPLGVGYTF.

The count of this clone is one. This chain links TRBV24-1 with TRBJ2-7; no firm D call. Trimming shortened V by 4 bases and J by 2 bases, and 14 bases separated the two germline ends. Germline V gives CDR1 KGHDR, CDR2 SFDVKD. The CDR3 loop spans 15 amino acids. CDR3 nucleotides: TGTGCCACCAGTGAATTCAGACGGATAACCTACGAGCAGTACTTC. As protein: CATSEFRRITYEQYF.

The V gene is TRBV5-1, the J gene TRBJ1-4; 8 nucleotides match TRBD1. V was pared by 4 bases and J by 0 bases, with 8 bases of the junction left unmatched. The CDR3 length is 17 residues. CDR1 is SGHRS and CDR2 is YFSETQ in the germline V gene. The CDR3 nucleotides are TGCGCCAGCAGCCCCGACAGGGGAGCTGCAACTAATGAAAAACTGTTTTTT. It is translated as CASSPDRGAATNEKLFF. The variable domain in full, completed from reference TRBV5-1 and TRBJ1-4, reads KAGVTQTPRYLIKTRGQQVTLSCSPISGHRSVSWYQQTPGQGLQFLFEYFSETQRNKGNFPGRFSGRQFSNSRSEMNVSTLELGDSALYLCASSPDRGAATNEKLFFGSGTQLSVL.

The chain uses TRBV6-6 and TRBJ2-7; D is perhaps TRBD2 (6 bases). Germline V gives CDR1 MNHNY, CDR2 SVGAGI (reference sequence). Trimming left V 7 bases short and J 0 bases short, with 13 bases between. The CDR3 is made up of 14 amino acids. CDR3 DNA: TGTGCCAGCACCAACCGGGACTCCTCCTACGAGCAGTACTTC. Translated: CASTNRDSSYEQYF.

This chain links TRBV18 with TRBJ2-2, with 7 bases aligning to TRBD2. The CDR3 totals 16 residues. Losses at the gene ends were 8 bases for V and 0 bases for J; bases not matched to a gene: 9. The V gene's germline CDR1 is KGHSH and CDR2 LQKENI. Written as DNA, the CDR3 is TGTGCCAGCACCGAGTTAGCGGGCGCGAACACCGGGGAGCTGTTTTTT. Translated, it gives CASTELAGANTGELFF.

This chain uses TRBV27 with TRBJ1-5, with D perhaps matching TRBD1 (5 bases). This CDR3 comprises 16 residues. Germline V gene lookup returns CDR1 MNHEY and CDR2 SMNVEV (reference sequence). Trimming left V 3 bases short and J 5 bases short, with 17 bases between. CDR3 nucleotide sequence: TGTGCCAGCAGTTTCTCCACCACAGGACTGGATCAGCCCCAGCATTTT. It encodes CASSFSTTGLDQPQHF.

This sequence joins TRBV9 and TRBJ1-4; D gene uncertain. Germline CDR1 SGDLS, CDR2 YYNGEE. The CDR3 has 16 residues. V was pared by 0 bases and J by 2 bases, with 11 bases between. CDR3 in DNA: TGTGCCAGCAGCGTAGACCACAGCTACACTAATGAAAAACTGTTTTTT. This encodes CASSVDHSYTNEKLFF.

V usage is TRBV11-2 and J usage is TRBJ1-4, with D possibly being TRBD1 (5 bases). Germline CDR1 is SGHAT and CDR2 is FQNNGV. Trimming left V 5 bases short and J 7 bases short, with 14 bases between. The CDR3 runs to 14 residues. Here the CDR3 reads CASSLHPGGEKLFF. The CDR3 coding sequence is TGTGCCAGCAGCCTCCACCCTGGGGGTGAAAAACTGTTTTTT.

The chain is built from TRBV14 and TRBJ1-1; TRBD1 matches 8 bases. The ends lost 3 bases at V and 5 bases at J; junction bases unmatched: 2. The V gene's germline CDR1 is SGHDN and CDR2 FVKESK. The CDR3 contains 13 residues. The CDR3 loop is CASSQDRETEAFF. The DNA for the CDR3 is TGTGCCAGCAGCCAGGACAGGGAGACTGAAGCTTTCTTT.

The V call is TRBV19, the J call TRBJ2-3, with unresolved D. CDR3 length equals 13 residues. With 3 bases removed from V and 4 bases from J, the gap between germline ends came to 8 bases. Germline assignment: CDR1 LNHDA and CDR2 SQIVND (reference sequence). The CDR3 region is CASSMIGSDTQYF. The CDR3 bases are TGTGCCAGTAGTATGATCGGGTCAGATACGCAGTATTTT.

This chain connects TRBV10-3 to TRBJ1-2; TRBD1 might be the D (5 bases). V lost 4 bases and J 4 bases, leaving 10 bases between the germline ends. The CDR3 is made up of 13 amino acids. Germline V gene lookup returns CDR1 ENHRY and CDR2 SYGVKD. CDR3 in amino acids: CAISADGAYGYTF. Here the CDR3 DNA reads TGTGCCATCAGTGCAGACGGGGCCTATGGCTACACCTTC.

This clone was detected only once. The chain is built from TRBV3-1 (or the pseudogene TRBV3-2) and TRBJ2-2, with TRBD2 matching over 11 bases. The CDR3 covers 16 residues. The V segment lost 4 bases and the J segment 2 bases; nucleotides outside the gene matches: 3. Germline lookup yields CDR1 LGHDT and CDR2 YNNKEL (reference sequence). CDR3 in amino acids: CASSLGLAVNTGELFF. In nucleotides, the CDR3 is TGTGCCAGCAGCCTGGGACTAGCGGTTAACACCGGGGAGCTGTTTTTT.

The rearrangement uses TRBV25-1 and TRBJ2-7, with D uncertain. This CDR3 region has 14 residues. With 1 base removed from V and 4 bases from J, the gap between germline ends came to 11 bases. From germline, CDR1 is MGHDK and CDR2 SYGVNS. The CDR3 spells CASSEFVDTYEQYF. CDR3 in DNA: TGTGCCAGCAGTGAATTCGTTGACACGTACGAGCAGTACTTC.

This clone was observed a handful of times. The chain combines TRBV7-2 with TRBJ1-2; 7 bases agree with TRBD1. The germline V gene has CDR1 SGHTA and CDR2 FQGNSA. V shed 4 bases, J shed 8 bases, and the junction held 7 bases outside the gene matches. The CDR3 totals 13 residues. The CDR3 sequence: CASSYDRVKGYTF. The CDR3 bases are TGTGCCAGCAGCTACGACAGGGTAAAAGGCTACACCTTC. Variable domain in full (rest from reference TRBV7-2 and TRBJ1-2): GAGVSQSPSNKVTEKGKDVELRCDPISGHTALYWYRQSLGQGLEFLIYFQGNSAPDKSGLPSDRFSAERTGGSVSTLTIQRTQQEDSAVYLCASSYDRVKGYTFGSGTRLTVV.

This clone was recorded a few times. The genes are TRBV9 and TRBJ2-2; 8 positions match TRBD1. Germline V gene lookup returns CDR1 SGDLS and CDR2 YYNGEE. With 4 bases clipped from V and 6 bases from J, the junction kept 5 bases outside the gene matches. This CDR3 comprises 14 residues. The CDR3 spells CASSPSRGPGELFF. DNA for the CDR3: TGTGCCAGCAGCCCCAGCAGGGGGCCCGGGGAGCTGTTTTTT.

The genes are TRBV11-1 and TRBJ2-5; TRBD2 aligns across 8 bases. V trimming: 5 bases; J trimming: 1 base; junction bases outside the gene matches: 3. The CDR3 covers 14 residues. Germline V gives CDR1 SGHAT, CDR2 FQDESV (reference sequence). The CDR3 region is CASSLTSGQETQYF. Written as DNA, the CDR3 is TGTGCCAGCAGCCTAACTAGCGGCCAAGAGACCCAGTACTTC.

The chain combines TRBV6-5 with TRBJ2-3, with 9 positions matching TRBD2. The V gene's germline CDR1 is MNHEY and CDR2 SVGAGI. The CDR3 covers 14 residues. The V and J ends lost 7 bases and 3 bases, in that order; junction bases with no gene match: 5. CDR3 coding DNA: TGTGCCAGCACCGGACTAGCGTCGACAGATACGCAGTATTTT. Translating gives CASTGLASTDTQYF.

The chain has TRBV14 and TRBJ1-2; no clear D gene. This CDR3 comprises 14 residues. Germline loops: CDR1 SGHDN, CDR2 FVKESK. Trimming pared 3 bases from V and 7 bases from J, leaving 15 bases between. CDR3 DNA: TGTGCCAGCAGCCAGGGTTACCGAAGTGCTGGCTACACCTTC. This codes for CASSQGYRSAGYTF. Together with reference TRBV14 and TRBJ1-2, the CDR3 gives the full variable domain: EAGVTQFPSHSVIEKGQTVTLRCDPISGHDNLYWYRRVMGKEIKFLLHFVKESKQDESGMPNNRFLAERTGGTYSTLKVQPAELEDSGVYFCASSQGYRSAGYTFGSGTRLTVV.